What follows are 10 T cell receptor beta chains derived from one specimen sequenced in a study of graft-versus-host responses after intestinal transplantation. Which antigens these TCRs recognize remains unknown. Generated by immunoSEQ multiplex PCR, the TCRdb table keeps only in-frame clones and is missing some. The data hold 130,000 or so clones, with 80% to 95% observed a single time. The starting material was unstimulated CD4+ T cells sorted from spleen or lymph node cells, obtained before intestinal transplant. Receptor source: a human donor who received an intestinal transplant.

The chain uses TRBV2 and TRBJ1-5, with TRBD1 as a possible D gene (5 bases). V was shortened by 0 bases and J by 5 bases, with 11 bases between the two germline ends. The CDR3 has 15 residues. Per germline, CDR1 SNHLY and CDR2 FYNNEI. CDR3 residues: CASSEAVGAYQPQHF. The CDR3 nucleotides read TGTGCCAGCAGTGAAGCCGTCGGGGCCTATCAGCCCCAGCATTTT.

This chain joins TRBV5-1 and TRBJ2-3; the D is unclear. The CDR3 is 12 amino acids. V lost 3 bases to trimming and J lost 5 bases, with 7 bases between them. Germline lookup yields CDR1 SGHRS and CDR2 YFSETQ. The CDR3 DNA sequence: TGCGCCAGCAGCTCCTACAGAGATACGCAGTATTTT. Translation gives CASSSYRDTQYF.

This sequence joins TRBV7-2 and TRBJ2-1; 10 nucleotides line up with TRBD2. CDR3 length: 16 residues. V shed 6 bases, J shed 3 bases, and the junction held 8 bases outside the gene matches. The germline V gene encodes CDR1 SGHTA and CDR2 FQGNSA. As DNA, the CDR3 is TGTGCCAGCAGTCGAGCGGCTAGCGGGAGCTACAATGAGCAGTTCTTC. Protein sequence: CASSRAASGSYNEQFF.

V usage is TRBV27 and J usage is TRBJ2-2; perhaps TRBD2 as D (6 bases). Germline CDR1 is MNHEY and CDR2 is SMNVEV (reference sequence). V was clipped by 7 bases and J by 5 bases, with 17 bases between them. There are 15 residues in the CDR3. CDR3 nucleotide sequence: TGTGCCAGCACCTTAGGAGCGGGCCCGACCGGGGAGCTGTTTTTT. Encoded protein: CASTLGAGPTGELFF.

The chain couples TRBV28 to TRBJ1-1, with D possibly TRBD1 on 6 matching bases. The CDR3 runs to 19 residues. Germline lookup yields CDR1 MDHEN and CDR2 SYDVKM. V lost 2 bases, J lost 0 bases, and 22 bases lay in between. The DNA for the CDR3 is TGTGCCAGCAGTTTAGAGGCGGCGGACAGATCGCACCTGAACACTGAAGCTTTCTTT. Encoded protein: CASSLEAADRSHLNTEAFF.

The rearrangement joins TRBV5-1 to TRBJ2-1; 10 nucleotides agree with TRBD2. The germline V gene has CDR1 SGHRS and CDR2 YFSETQ. V shed 3 bases and J 9 bases; nucleotides not matched to a gene: 9. This CDR3 is built from 15 residues. The CDR3 nucleotides are TGCGCCAGCAGCTGGGGACTAGCGAGAGCAAGTGAGCAGTTCTTC. This sequence encodes CASSWGLARASEQFF.

As to this clone: Germline and junction disagree at one end, which may indicate a read error. The chain employs TRBV7-7 and TRBJ1-2; D is undetermined. This CDR3 comprises 12 residues. Germline-derived CDR1 and CDR2 are SSHAT and FNYEAQ (reference sequence). The CDR3 spells CASSLGLDGYTF. The CDR3 DNA sequence: TGTGCTAGCAGCTTAGGGCTGGATGGCTACACCTTC.

As concerns this clone: Within the sample, other DNA sequences also encode this same CDR3. The chain uses TRBV5-1 and TRBJ2-2, with TRBD2 identical over 7 bases. Germline assignment: CDR1 SGHRS and CDR2 YFSETQ. After removal of 3 bases from V and 1 base from J, the junction contained 12 bases not matched to a gene. This CDR3 region has 18 residues. The CDR3 protein is CASSSPRASGRNTGELFF. The DNA of the CDR3 is TGCGCCAGCAGCTCTCCGCGTGCTAGCGGACGGAACACCGGGGAGCTGTTTTTT.

V gene TRBV7-6 combines with J gene TRBJ2-5; 9 bases agree with TRBD2. This CDR3 spans 15 amino acids. CDR1 and CDR2 (germline): SGHVS, FNYEAQ. J gave up 5 bases and V 5 bases, and 9 bases lay outside the gene matches. CDR3 in amino acids: CASSRLAAGVETQYF. The DNA for the CDR3 is TGTGCCAGCAGCCGACTAGCGGCAGGGGTGGAGACCCAGTACTTC.

V and J are TRBV5-1 and TRBJ1-5; a weak D match, TRBD1 (5 bases). Germline V gene data show CDR1 as SGHRS and CDR2 as YFSETQ. V lost 0 bases, J lost 3 bases, and 10 bases lay in between. CDR3 length: 15 amino acids. In DNA, the CDR3 is TGCGCCAGCAGCTTGGGACAGAATTCCAATCAGCCCCAGCATTTT. This sequence encodes CASSLGQNSNQPQHF.